These 26 T cell receptor beta chains were all obtained from the same sample, sequenced in a study of CD8 T cells in ankylosing spondylitis. MiXCR, applied by TCRdb to the 5' RACE reads, yields one record per CDR3 protein. This table has 180,000 or so distinct CDR3 sequences, about 9.9% appearing once. Sequenced material: blood, either unsorted or a sorted T cell fraction (not recorded which). These receptors originate from a male donor with ankylosing spondylitis or in good health (not recorded which).

CDR3 protein: CASSQVTGGYTF. The CDR3 bases are TGTGCCAGCAGCCAAGTAACAGGAGGCTACACCTTC. The J gene is TRBJ1-2, the V gene TRBV3-1, with D perhaps TRBD1 (5 bases). Germline CDR1 reads LGHDT; CDR2 reads YNNKEL (reference sequence). The CDR3 spans 12 residues. V lost 1 base and J lost 8, with 8 bases in between.

This clonotype has at least ten counts. This chain links TRBV5-6 with TRBJ2-1, with D uncertain. Germline lookup yields CDR1 SGHDT and CDR2 YYEEEE. V lost 4 bases and J 10 bases, leaving 12 bases between the germline ends. CDR3 length equals 12 residues. The CDR3 sequence: CASSPRLLEQFF. CDR3 in DNA: TGTGCCAGCAGCCCACGCCTCTTGGAGCAGTTCTTC.

This clonotype was seen repeatedly, ten times or more. The chain recombines TRBV7-2 with TRBJ1-2; no definite D call. Germline CDR1 and CDR2: SGHTA and FQGNSA. Trimming took 1 base from V and 2 from J, leaving 5 bases between them. CDR3 length: 13 residues. In DNA, the CDR3 is TGTGCCAGCAGCTTAGATAAGAACTATGGCTACACCTTC. Its protein is CASSLDKNYGYTF. Based on the CDR3 plus reference TRBV7-2 and TRBJ1-2, the full variable domain is GAGVSQSPSNKVTEKGKDVELRCDPISGHTALYWYRQSLGQGLEFLIYFQGNSAPDKSGLPSDRFSAERTGGSVSTLTIQRTQQEDSAVYLCASSLDKNYGYTFGSGTRLTVV.

This clonotype showed up many times. The rearrangement joins TRBV20-1 to TRBJ1-2; TRBD1 matches at 12 bases. CDR1 is DFQATT and CDR2 is SNEGSKA in the germline V gene (reference sequence). Germline trimming cut 5 bases from V and 1 base from J; bases unmatched to any gene: 11. This CDR3 comprises 17 residues. The CDR3 coding sequence is TGCAGTGCTGGACCGGGACAGGGGGCCTTTTTTAACTATGGCTACACCTTC. Its protein is CSAGPGQGAFFNYGYTF.

The chain employs TRBV7-9 and TRBJ2-1; 13 bases align to TRBD2. This CDR3 is 15 amino acids long. The germline V gene encodes CDR1 SEHNR and CDR2 FQNEAQ (reference sequence). Germline trimming cut 6 bases from V and 8 bases from J; bases unmatched to any gene: 7. The CDR3 is CASRVGTSGTDEQFF. In DNA form, the CDR3 reads TGTGCCAGCAGGGTGGGGACTAGCGGGACCGATGAGCAGTTCTTC.

This clonotype was recorded at least ten times. The rearrangement uses TRBV3-1 and TRBJ2-7; 8 bases match TRBD1. Germline V lookup: CDR1 LGHDT, CDR2 YNNKEL (reference sequence). The ends lost 4 bases at V and 4 bases at J; junction bases unmatched: 6. The CDR3 is made up of 14 amino acids. Here the CDR3 reads CASSPGQGGYEQYF. CDR3 DNA: TGTGCCAGCAGCCCCGGACAGGGAGGTTACGAGCAGTACTTC.

This clonotype appeared many times. V gene TRBV12-3 or TRBV12-4 combines with J gene TRBJ2-7; either TRBD1 or TRBD2 may supply D (6 bases each). Trimming cost V 3 bases and J 3 bases, with 9 bases left between them. CDR3 length: 13 amino acids. The CDR3 is CASSFEGGYEQYF. The CDR3 coding sequence is TGTGCCAGCAGTTTCGAGGGGGGCTACGAGCAGTACTTC.

This clonotype has at least ten counts. V gene TRBV29-1 combines with J gene TRBJ2-7, with TRBD2 identical over 8 bases. The CDR3 loop spans 13 amino acids. Germline CDR1 reads SQVTM; CDR2 reads ANQGSEA. J lost 2 bases, V lost 4 bases, and 4 bases had no gene match. The CDR3 region has the DNA TGCAGCGTTGGGCGGGGGGTTACCTACGAGCAGTACTTC. It encodes CSVGRGVTYEQYF.

This clonotype was detected many times. The gene calls are TRBV20-1 and TRBJ2-5, with D possibly matching TRBD1 (6 bases). Germline-derived CDR1 and CDR2 are DFQATT and SNEGSKA (reference sequence). V gave up 3 bases and J gave up 2 bases, with 13 bases separating them. There are 14 residues in the CDR3. The CDR3 loop is CSASWQGLQETQYF. CDR3 in DNA: TGCAGTGCTAGTTGGCAGGGGCTACAAGAGACCCAGTACTTC.

This chain links TRBV7-9 with TRBJ2-3; a weak D match, TRBD2 (5 bases). Deletions cut 3 bases from V and 0 bases from J, with 13 bases between. The germline V gene encodes CDR1 SEHNR and CDR2 FQNEAQ (reference sequence). The CDR3 has 16 residues. CDR3 in amino acids: CASSFSTTTSTDTQYF. DNA of the CDR3: TGTGCCAGCAGCTTTTCGACTACAACTAGCACAGATACGCAGTATTTT.

This clonotype has only a few counts. This chain connects TRBV7-2 to TRBJ2-7; no reliable D call. Trimming took off 5 bases at V and 6 bases at J, with 11 bases between the two ends. This CDR3 is built from 12 residues. Germline V gene data show CDR1 as SGHTA and CDR2 as FQGNSA. The CDR3 DNA follows: TGTGCCAGCAGCACCGACTCCCTCGAGCAGTACTTC. Protein: CASSTDSLEQYF.

This clonotype was found many times. The chain recombines TRBV27 with TRBJ2-3; a possible D gene is TRBD2 (6 bases). Germline V gives CDR1 MNHEY, CDR2 SMNVEV (reference sequence). V dropped 5 bases and J dropped 0 bases, with 12 bases sitting between them. CDR3 length: 15 residues. CDR3 sequence reads: CASSISGPSTDTQYF. The DNA of the CDR3 is TGTGCCAGCAGTATCAGCGGGCCTAGCACAGATACGCAGTATTTT.

At least ten counts were recorded for this clonotype. DNA of the CDR3: TGCGCCAGCAGCTCGAAAGCGGGCCCCCCAACCTACGAGCAGTACTTC. It is translated as CASSSKAGPPTYEQYF. The rearrangement links TRBV5-1 to TRBJ2-7; D possibly corresponds to TRBD2 (6 bases). Germline lookup yields CDR1 SGHRS and CDR2 YFSETQ. The CDR3 has 16 residues. V lost 3 bases and J 2 bases, leaving 18 bases between the germline ends.

Turning to this clonotype: One junction end disagrees with the germline gene, perhaps due to a read error. The chain uses TRBV12-3 or TRBV12-4 and TRBJ1-4, with D possibly being TRBD1 (5 bases). The CDR3 length is 11 residues. CDR3 amino acids: CASSWGEKPFF. The CDR3 region has the DNA TGTGCCAGCAGTTGGGGCGAAAAACCGTTTTTT.

This clonotype was seen a handful of times. Compared with germline, one end of the junction differs, possibly owing to a read error. The CDR3 DNA follows: TGTACCAGCAGCACCCAAAGGGTCACCACAGATACGCAGTATTTT. Translating gives CTSSTQRVTTDTQYF. The chain couples TRBV6-1 to TRBJ2-3; D not resolved. The CDR3 runs to 15 residues. Germline V gene sequence: CDR1 MNHNS, CDR2 SASEGT.

This clonotype was seen at least ten times. The chain links TRBV12-3 or TRBV12-4 to TRBJ2-5, with D unresolved. V lost 2 bases to trimming and J lost 6 bases, with 13 bases between them. The CDR3 covers 14 residues. CDR3 protein: CASSLMGPFQTQYF. The CDR3 nucleotides are TGTGCCAGCAGTTTAATGGGTCCTTTTCAGACCCAGTACTTC.

This clonotype was detected many times. This rearrangement joins TRBV29-1 to TRBJ2-5; TRBD2 matches at 8 bases. The V segment lost 4 bases and the J segment 1 base; nucleotides outside the gene matches: 5. The length of the CDR3 is 14 residues. Germline CDR1 and CDR2: SQVTM and ANQGSEA. CDR3 residues: CSVVVAGFQETQYF. CDR3 in DNA: TGCAGCGTTGTGGTAGCGGGGTTCCAAGAGACCCAGTACTTC.

There are many counts of this clonotype. The chain carries TRBV5-1 and TRBJ2-7; 10 bases line up with TRBD2. The J segment lost 1 base and the V segment lost 5 bases, leaving 9 bases of the junction unmatched. CDR3 length: 16 amino acids. The V gene's germline CDR1 is SGHRS and CDR2 YFSETQ. The CDR3 loop reads CASSGRKREGSYEQYF. For the CDR3, the DNA is TGCGCCAGCAGTGGAAGGAAGCGGGAGGGATCCTACGAGCAGTACTTC.

This clonotype has at least ten counts. The chain joins TRBV6-5 to TRBJ2-1; D call uncertain. V was cut by 6 bases and J by 4 bases, with 4 bases left in between. The CDR3 covers 11 residues. Germline V lookup: CDR1 MNHEY, CDR2 SVGAGI. The CDR3 sequence is CASRLYNEQFF. DNA of the CDR3: TGTGCCAGCAGACTGTACAATGAGCAGTTCTTC.

V usage is TRBV7-8 and J usage is TRBJ2-5; maybe TRBD2 (7 bases). Between the trimmed V and J ends, which lost 5 bases and 4 bases, there was a span of 14 bases. The CDR3 is made up of 14 amino acids. Per the germline V gene, CDR1 is SGHVS and CDR2 is FQNEAQ. The CDR3 DNA sequence: TGTGCCAGCAGCCCCGGACAGCGGGGAGAGACCCAGTACTTC. This sequence encodes CASSPGQRGETQYF.

This clonotype was counted at least ten times. The chain employs TRBV20-1 and TRBJ2-1, with 7 bases lining up with TRBD2. The V segment lost 2 bases and the J segment 6 bases; nucleotides outside the gene matches: 10. Per germline, CDR1 DFQATT and CDR2 SNEGSKA (reference sequence). CDR3 size: 15 residues. The CDR3 is CSARREGRLANEQFF. In DNA, the CDR3 is TGCAGTGCTAGAAGAGAGGGTAGACTAGCCAATGAGCAGTTCTTC.

Many counts were recorded for this clonotype. V and J are TRBV5-1 and TRBJ1-6, with 9 nucleotides matching TRBD1. The germline V gene has CDR1 SGHRS and CDR2 YFSETQ. V trimming: 4 bases; J trimming: 12 bases; junction bases outside the gene matches: 8. This CDR3 has 14 residues. The CDR3 spells CASSPGQGTLPLHF. The DNA for the CDR3 is TGCGCCAGCAGCCCGGGACAGGGTACCCTACCCCTCCACTTT.

This clonotype has ten or more counts. The rearrangement uses TRBV29-1 and TRBJ2-2; D not resolved. This CDR3 comprises 15 residues. Trimming stripped 7 bases from V and 4 bases from J, with 19 bases between. The germline V gene encodes CDR1 SQVTM and CDR2 ANQGSEA. CDR3 residues: CSAGRSPAPTGELFF. The DNA of the CDR3 is TGCAGCGCTGGAAGGTCTCCAGCCCCCACCGGGGAGCTGTTTTTT.

In this sample, this clonotype turned up many times. In DNA, the CDR3 is TGTGCCACCGGGACAGGGCGCTACGAGCAGTACTTC. It yields the protein CATGTGRYEQYF. The chain recombines TRBV6-2 or TRBV6-3 with TRBJ2-7; 9 positions agree with TRBD1. Germline CDR1 and CDR2: MNHEY and SVGEGT. CDR3 length: 12 amino acids. V shed 10 bases and J 3 bases; nucleotides not matched to a gene: 4.

This clonotype occurred many times. The V gene is TRBV12-3 or TRBV12-4, the J gene TRBJ1-2, with D perhaps matching TRBD1 (5 bases). This CDR3 is 16 amino acids long. The V end lost 6 bases, the J end lost 4 bases, and 21 bases lay between the germline ends. This CDR3 is CASSRGEAYGAYGYTF. In DNA, the CDR3 is TGTGCCAGCAGCCGGGGGGAAGCCTACGGAGCCTATGGCTACACCTTC.

This clonotype showed up many times. The chain combines TRBV5-1 with TRBJ2-7, with 9 bases identical to TRBD1. The germline gives CDR1 SGHRS, CDR2 YFSETQ. V lost 2 bases to trimming and J lost 3 bases; unmatched junction nucleotides: 3. This CDR3 contains 14 residues. The DNA of the CDR3 is TGCGCCAGCAGCTTCGAGACAGGGGGCTACGAGCAGTACTTC. Residues: CASSFETGGYEQYF.